A selection of T cell receptor beta chains follows, all from one sample in a study of blood T cell repertoires in COVID-19. Libraries were prepared by immunoSEQ multiplex PCR; TCRdb keeps only in-frame clonotypes and omits some of them. The table includes tens of thousands of clones, 90% detected once. The specimen sequenced was peripheral blood. The receptors here all came from a man aged 55-75 years with acute or convalescent COVID-19. The CDR3 runs from the conserved cysteine through the conserved F or W. The order of the fields is clone size, V gene, J gene, D gene, CDR3 protein, CDR3 DNA. A D gene is named only where the DNA matches it firmly. The size entry is marked missing in some rows and otherwise reads once, few, many or a size class.

-	TRBV6-5	TRBJ2-1	TRBD2	CASSVTSGDYNEQFF	TGTGCCAGCAGCGTAACTAGCGGAGACTACAATGAGCAGTTCTTC
-	TRBV11-1	TRBJ2-7	TRBD1	CASSLEQGVWEQYF	TGTGCCAGCAGCTTAGAACAGGGGGTATGGGAGCAGTACTTC
-	TRBV7-2	TRBJ2-1	-	CASSLYGQGYNEQFF	TGTGCCAGCAGCTTATATGGGCAGGGCTACAATGAGCAGTTCTTC
-	TRBV29-1	TRBJ1-5	TRBD1	CSVGGQPNQPQHF	TGCAGCGTGGGGGGACAGCCCAATCAGCCCCAGCATTTT
-	TRBV7-8	TRBJ1-1	-	CASSSRAPGAFF	TGTGCCAGCAGCTCCAGGGCCCCCGGAGCTTTCTTT
-	TRBV5-8	TRBJ2-1	TRBD2	CASSLSTTSGYNEQFF	TGTGCCAGCAGCTTGAGCACAACTAGCGGATACAATGAGCAGTTCTTC
once	TRBV6-5	TRBJ1-4	-	CASRSLETNEKLFF	TGTGCCTCTCGGTCTCTGGAGACTAATGAAAAACTGTTTTTT
-	TRBV3-1/TRBV3-2	TRBJ2-3	-	CASSQRPGSTDTQYF	TGTGCCAGCAGCCAACGACCAGGAAGCACAGATACGCAGTATTTT
-	TRBV19	TRBJ2-2	TRBD1	CASSTFGTGTGELFF	TGTGCCAGTAGTACTTTCGGGACAGGCACCGGGGAGCTGTTTTTT
-	TRBV5-6	TRBJ1-4	TRBD1	CASSPGQGLGEKLFF	TGTGCCAGCAGCCCGGGACAGGGGCTGGGTGAAAAACTGTTTTTT
-	TRBV5-1	TRBJ2-1	TRBD2	CASSTTSGNYNEQFF	TGCGCCAGCAGCACAACTAGCGGAAATTACAATGAGCAGTTCTTC
-	TRBV15	TRBJ2-5	TRBD1	CATSRNQGVLGETQYF	TGTGCCACCAGCAGAAATCAGGGGGTACTAGGAGAGACCCAGTACTTC
few	TRBV19	TRBJ2-6	-	CASSTSSGANVLTF	TGTGCCAGTAGCACCAGCTCTGGGGCCAACGTCCTGACTTTC
-	TRBV24-1	TRBJ2-1	-	CATSEADNEQFF	TGTGCCACCAGTGAGGCGGACAATGAGCAGTTCTTC
-	TRBV13	TRBJ2-7	-	CASSSQSTGRGVDEQYF	TGTGCCAGCAGCTCCCAATCAACAGGACGTGGAGTTGACGAGCAGTACTTC
-	TRBV11-3	TRBJ1-2	-	CASSLGGQADGYTF	TGTGCCAGCAGCTTAGGGGGACAAGCCGATGGCTACACCTTC
-	TRBV15	TRBJ1-1	TRBD1	CATSRPDRSEAFF	TGTGCCACCAGCAGACCGGACAGGAGTGAAGCTTTCTTT
-	TRBV28	TRBJ1-5	-	CASISSSGGNQPQHF	TGTGCCAGCATCTCCTCTTCGGGAGGCAATCAGCCCCAGCATTTT
-	TRBV13	TRBJ2-7	-	CASTKRESYEQYF	TGTGCCAGCACTAAGAGAGAGTCCTACGAGCAGTACTTC
once	TRBV7-8	TRBJ2-7	TRBD1	CASSIKQGGSYEQYF	TGTGCCAGCAGCATAAAACAGGGGGGAAGTTACGAGCAGTACTTC
-	TRBV24-1	TRBJ1-6	TRBD1	CATRADYKTGAVYNSPLHF	TGTGCCACCCGCGCGGACTATAAAACAGGGGCGGTGTATAATTCACCCCTCCACTTT
-	TRBV10-3	TRBJ2-3	TRBD2	CAIGRQLAGGTDTQYF	TGTGCCATCGGACGTCAACTAGCGGGAGGGACAGATACGCAGTATTTT
once	TRBV6-5	TRBJ1-6	TRBD1	CASRRNRGPLHF	TGTGCCAGCAGAAGGAACAGGGGCCCCCTCCACTTT
-	TRBV3-1/TRBV3-2	TRBJ2-2	-	CASSQGGAITGELFF	TGTGCCAGCAGCCAAGGCGGGGCCATCACCGGGGAGCTGTTTTTT
-	TRBV9	TRBJ2-1	-	CASSVDPGWVNEQFF	TGTGCCAGCAGCGTAGATCCAGGGTGGGTCAATGAGCAGTTCTTC
-	TRBV7-2	TRBJ2-7	TRBD2	CASSPPLAEDPYEQYF	TGTGCCAGCAGCCCTCCTCTAGCGGAAGACCCCTACGAGCAGTACTTC
-	TRBV27	TRBJ2-2	-	CASSTAPNTGELFF	TGTGCCAGCAGTACTGCCCCGAACACCGGGGAGCTGTTTTTT
-	TRBV28	TRBJ2-2	-	CASSLVVFTGELFF	TGTGCCAGCAGTCTGGTAGTGTTCACCGGGGAGCTGTTTTTT
-	TRBV6-1	TRBJ1-6	-	CASSETWSSYNSPLHF	TGTGCCAGCAGTGAAACCTGGAGCTCCTATAATTCACCCCTCCACTTT
-	TRBV19	TRBJ1-4	-	CASSIGGDAGKKLFF	TGTGCCAGTAGTATAGGGGGGGACGCCGGCAAAAAACTGTTTTTT
-	TRBV29-1	TRBJ1-1	TRBD1	CTTGGNTEAFF	TGCACAACAGGGGGGAACACTGAAGCTTTCTTT
-	TRBV29-1	TRBJ1-1	-	CSVTGGGGTEAFF	TGCAGCGTTACGGGGGGCGGTGGGACTGAAGCTTTCTTT
once	TRBV2	TRBJ2-3	-	CASSARTTSTDTQYF	TGTGCCAGCAGTGCTAGGACTACCAGCACAGATACGCAGTATTTT
-	TRBV5-1	TRBJ2-3	TRBD2	CASSFNGRGGSDTQYF	TGCGCCAGCAGCTTTAACGGGAGGGGAGGTTCAGATACGCAGTATTTT
-	TRBV7-3	TRBJ2-3	-	CASSSRSGVGTDTQYF	TGTGCCAGCAGCTCCCGTTCGGGGGTCGGCACAGATACGCAGTATTTT
-	TRBV5-8	TRBJ1-5	TRBD1	CASSLSDRAGQPQHF	TGTGCCAGCAGCTTATCTGACAGGGCAGGACAGCCCCAGCATTTT
-	TRBV4-3	TRBJ2-1	TRBD2	CASSQVWRGAYNEQFF	TGCGCCAGCAGCCAAGTCTGGCGGGGGGCCTACAATGAGCAGTTCTTC
-	TRBV27	TRBJ2-2	TRBD1	CASSHRRTGTVTGELFF	TGTGCCAGCAGTCACCGAAGGACAGGAACTGTCACCGGGGAGCTGTTTTTT
-	TRBV28	TRBJ1-4	TRBD1	CASRLDRNNEKLFF	TGTGCCAGCAGACTGGACAGGAACAATGAAAAACTGTTTTTT
-	TRBV14	TRBJ2-7	-	CASSRRGLYEQYF	TGTGCCAGCAGTCGGAGGGGGCTGTACGAGCAGTACTTC
-	TRBV19	TRBJ1-1	-	CASSIDTRGNTEAFF	TGTGCCAGTAGTATAGACACCCGAGGGAACACTGAAGCTTTCTTT
-	TRBV24-1	TRBJ2-5	TRBD1	CATSDSTGLTGLITQYF	TGTGCCACCAGTGATTCCACCGGATTGACAGGGCTAATAACCCAGTACTTC
-	TRBV7-2	TRBJ2-5	TRBD1	CASSRPGQGYQETQYF	TGTGCCAGCAGTCGACCGGGACAGGGGTACCAAGAGACCCAGTACTTC
once	TRBV9	TRBJ2-1	TRBD2	CASSVVGLAGGPNEQFF	TGTGCCAGCAGCGTAGTGGGACTAGCGGGAGGGCCCAATGAGCAGTTCTTC
-	TRBV5-4	TRBJ2-3	-	CASSTRAGTSTDTQYF	TGTGCCAGCAGCACCCGAGCGGGCACTAGCACAGATACGCAGTATTTT
-	TRBV20-1	TRBJ1-2	-	CSARDTWGYTF	TGCAGTGCTAGAGATACTTGGGGCTACACCTTC